Listed below are T cell receptor beta chains from one sample, sequenced in a study of spatial heterogeneity in lung cancer. MiXCR was run by TCRdb on the 5' RACE reads, yielding one entry per CDR3 protein. The repertoire holds some 50,000 distinct CDR3 sequences, 12% seen once, with about 40% in the top ten. This specimen consisted of PBMCs, obtained at surgery. Source of these receptors: a female donor with early-stage non-small cell lung cancer. The CDR3 runs from the conserved cysteine through the conserved F or W. The D gene is left open where the match is weak. Not all rows give a size; the values are once, few, many and, for expanded clones, a class.

abundance | d_gene | j_gene | v_gene | CDR3nt | CDR3aa
many | . | TRBJ1-4 | TRBV30 | TGTGCCTGGAGTGTATTACGAGCGAATGAAAAACTGTTTTTT | CAWSVLRANEKLFF
few | . | TRBJ2-1 | TRBV6-5 | TGTGCCAGCAGCACCCTAGCGTGGGGGGCGAGGAGAGATGAGCAGTTCTTC | CASSTLAWGARRDEQFF
few | TRBD1 | TRBJ2-3 | TRBV4-2 | TGTGCCAGCAGCCAAGACCGGCAGGGGGCAACAGATACGCAGTATTTT | CASSQDRQGATDTQYF
few | . | TRBJ1-1 | TRBV7-2 | TGTGCCAGCAGCTTAGGCCCGTCAAACACTGAAGCTTTCTTT | CASSLGPSNTEAFF
many | . | TRBJ2-1 | TRBV4-2 | TGTGCCAGCAGCCAGGAACTCATGGGGGACAATGAGCAGTTCTTC | CASSQELMGDNEQFF
few | . | TRBJ1-6 | TRBV6-5 | TGTGCCAGCAGCCAGGGTCTCGGTCATTCACCCCTCCACTTT | CASSQGLGHSPLHF
many | . | TRBJ2-1 | TRBV11-2 | TGTGCCAGCAGCCTCGGGGCGAGCTCCTACAATGAGCAGTTCTTC | CASSLGASSYNEQFF
few | . | TRBJ2-5 | TRBV5-6 | TGTGCCAGCAGCTTGTGGGGGGCCGAAGAGACCCAGTACTTC | CASSLWGAEETQYF
many | TRBD2 | TRBJ2-1 | TRBV20-1 | TGCAGTGCCATGATTTCGGCTAGCGGGGGCAACTACAATGAGCAGTTCTTC | CSAMISASGGNYNEQFF
. | . | TRBJ1-4 | TRBV7-8 | TGTGCCAGTGGGAGGCCGGGGGATGAAAAACTGTTTTTT | CASGRPGDEKLFF
. | . | TRBJ2-2 | TRBV18 | TGTGCCAGCTCACCACGTCTCGGGGGCCAAACCGGGGAGCTGTTTTTT | CASSPRLGGQTGELFF
. | . | TRBJ1-2 | TRBV3-1 | TGTGCCAGCAGCCAAGATCACGGGGGAGCAGACTATGGCTACACCTTC | CASSQDHGGADYGYTF
few | . | TRBJ2-7 | TRBV10-3 | TGTGCCATCAGCGACCGATGGGACAACGGGCAGTACTTC | CAISDRWDNGQYF
. | TRBD1 | TRBJ1-1 | TRBV6-5 | TGTGCCAGCAGATCGACAGGGGAAGCTTTCTTT | CASRSTGEAFF
. | . | TRBJ2-2 | TRBV3-1 | TGTGCCAGCAGCCAAGATAAGACAAGGCGCACCGGGGAGCTGTTTTTT | CASSQDKTRRTGELFF
many | . | TRBJ2-7 | TRBV6-1 | TGTGCCAGCCGGCTGACAGCCCCCACCTACGAGCAGTACTTC | CASRLTAPTYEQYF
few | . | TRBJ2-2 | TRBV3-1 | TGTGCCAGCAGCCAAGGGGGGGCCGCGAACACCGGGGAGCTGTTTTTT | CASSQGGAANTGELFF
. | TRBD1 | TRBJ1-1 | TRBV7-2 | TGTGCCAGCAGCTTCGGACAGGTCTCTGAAGCTTTCTTT | CASSFGQVSEAFF
. | TRBD2 | TRBJ2-7 | TRBV29-1 | TGCAGCGTTGAAGATCGGGGCGGGGGGCCGACCAGACCCTACGAGCAGTACTTC | CSVEDRGGGPTRPYEQYF
. | TRBD2 | TRBJ2-2 | TRBV7-8 | TGTGCCAGCAGCCGGGGGGGGGTCCCCGGGGAGCTGTTTTTT | CASSRGGVPGELFF
. | TRBD2 | TRBJ2-3 | TRBV18 | TGTGCCAGCTCACCAGTCTCACTAGCGGGGGGGCCAGATACGCAGTATTTT | CASSPVSLAGGPDTQYF
. | TRBD2 | TRBJ2-7 | TRBV7-2 | TGTGCCAGCAGCTTTATGGGCGGGGGGGCGAACGAGCAGTACTTC | CASSFMGGGANEQYF
few | TRBD1 | TRBJ2-2 | TRBV4-3 | TGCGCCAGCAGCCAAGGAAGGGGGCCGAACACCGGGGAGCTGTTTTTT | CASSQGRGPNTGELFF
. | . | TRBJ2-7 | TRBV11-2 | TGTGCCAGCAGCTCGAACAGGGAACTCCACGAGCAGTACTTC | CASSSNRELHEQYF
many | TRBD2 | TRBJ2-4 | TRBV6-6 | TGTGCCAGCAGTTACGGACTAGGGGTGGCCAAAAACATTCAGTACTTC | CASSYGLGVAKNIQYF
many | TRBD1 | TRBJ1-6 | TRBV6-1 | TGTGCCAGCAGTCGAACAGGGGTGACTTCACCCCTCCACTTT | CASSRTGVTSPLHF
. | . | TRBJ1-5 | TRBV2 | TGTGCCAGCAGTGAACGGTGGGGGTCCCCTCAGCCCCAGCATTTT | CASSERWGSPQPQHF
few | . | TRBJ2-2 | TRBV20-1 | TGCAGTGCCATGACACGAAACACCGGGGAGCTGTTTTTT | CSAMTRNTGELFF
. | TRBD2 | TRBJ2-1 | TRBV20-1 | TGCAGTGCTGGTCGCCCGGCGGGGGGTTACAATGAGCAGTTCTTC | CSAGRPAGGYNEQFF
. | . | TRBJ1-6 | TRBV12-3/TRBV12-4 | TGTGCCGCCTCAACGGGGAATTCACCCCTCCACTTT | CAASTGNSPLHF
. | TRBD1 | TRBJ2-7 | TRBV18 | TGTGCCAGCTCAGCCGGGACAGCGATCTACGAGCAGTACTTC | CASSAGTAIYEQYF
. | . | TRBJ1-6 | TRBV2 | TGTGCCAGCAGTGAAACCAATTCACCCCTCCACTTT | CASSETNSPLHF
. | TRBD1 | TRBJ2-2 | TRBV20-1 | TGCAGTGCTAGAAGAACAGGGGGCCCCGGTTCCGGGGAGCTGTTTTTT | CSARRTGGPGSGELFF
few | . | TRBJ1-6 | TRBV14 | TGTGCCAGCAGCCAAGGCAGGGGTCAGAGTTCACCCCTCCACTTT | CASSQGRGQSSPLHF
few | . | TRBJ2-6 | TRBV7-9 | TGTGCCAGCAGCTCCACCTACAGGGTTTCTGGGGCCAACGTCCTGACTTTC | CASSSTYRVSGANVLTF
. | TRBD1 | TRBJ2-2 | TRBV6-2/TRBV6-3 | TGTGCCAGCAGTACAGAGGACAGGGGGAACACCGGGGAGCTGTTTTTT | CASSTEDRGNTGELFF
many | . | TRBJ1-1 | TRBV4-2 | TGTGCCAGCAGCCAAGAAACAGAATGGGGCACTGAAGCTTTCTTT | CASSQETEWGTEAFF
. | . | TRBJ2-1 | TRBV9 | TGTGCCAGCACGGGGCCCTCTTTATTCAATGAGCAGTTCTTC | CASTGPSLFNEQFF
few | . | TRBJ1-6 | TRBV9 | TGTGCCAGCAGCGTAGACCCGGGGAGTAATTCACCCCTCCACTTT | CASSVDPGSNSPLHF
many | TRBD1 | TRBJ2-4 | TRBV3-1 | TGTGCCAGCAGCCAATTTCTTGGGACAGGGGGCGCAGCCAAAAACATTCAGTACTTC | CASSQFLGTGGAAKNIQYF